The subject of this entry is one TCR beta chain. Its target is unknown. This CDR3 is 12 amino acids long. V was pared by 4 bases and J by 7 bases, with 4 bases of the junction left unmatched. The germline CDR1 and CDR2 sequences are GTSNPN and SVGIG (reference sequence). The data derive from a study of human CD4 T cells and Enterobacteriaceae. Study-level results: Only same-donor CFSE-low culture sequences were used to infer reactivity.

Generated by immunoSEQ multiplex PCR, the TCRdb table keeps only in-frame clones and is missing some. The sample has 25,000 to 35,000 clones, approximately 84% seen once. Sorting took every CD4+ cell except CD45RA+CCR7+CD95- naive cells, reaching over 98% purity. CD4 and CD14 magnetic microbeads positively selected total CD4+ T cells and monocytes. Before sorting, cells positive for CD8, CD14, CD16, CD56, CD19 or bright CD25 were removed. The specimen sequenced was memory CD4+ T cells from blood. The clonotype comes from a human donor in good health. The genes are TRBV30 and TRBJ2-7, with 10 bases fitting TRBD2. The DNA of the CDR3 is TGTGCCTGGACTAGCGGGAGCAGTGAGCAGTACTTC. This gives the protein CAWTSGSSEQYF.